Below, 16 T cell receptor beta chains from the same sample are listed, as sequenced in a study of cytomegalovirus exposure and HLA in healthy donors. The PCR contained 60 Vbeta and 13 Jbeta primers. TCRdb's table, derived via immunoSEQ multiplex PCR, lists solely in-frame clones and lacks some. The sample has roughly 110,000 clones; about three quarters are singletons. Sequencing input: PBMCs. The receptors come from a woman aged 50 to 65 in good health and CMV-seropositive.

CDR3 nucleotide sequence: TGTGCCAGCAGCTTAGTACAGACCAGCGGGCATGGCTACACCTTC. Its protein product is CASSLVQTSGHGYTF. The V call is TRBV7-9, the J call TRBJ1-2; no clear D. This CDR3 contains 15 residues. Trimming shortened V by 1 base and J by 6 bases, and 15 bases separated the two germline ends. Germline V lookup: CDR1 SEHNR, CDR2 FQNEAQ (reference sequence).

The CDR3 is CASSGVGDRINNEQFF. In nucleotides, the CDR3 is TGTGCCAGCAGTGGAGTTGGGGACAGAATAAACAATGAGCAGTTCTTC. The rearrangement uses TRBV2 and TRBJ2-1, with TRBD1 matching 7 bases. The germline gives CDR1 SNHLY, CDR2 FYNNEI. CDR3 length: 16 amino acids. J was trimmed by 5 bases and V by 4 bases; bases with no gene match: 11. The variable domain in full, with the rest retrieved from reference TRBV2 and TRBJ2-1, is EPEVTQTPSHQVTQMGQEVILRCVPISNHLYFYWYRQILGQKVEFLVSFYNNEISEKSEIFDDQFSVERPDGSNFTLKIRSTKLEDSAMYFCASSGVGDRINNEQFFGPGTRLTVL.

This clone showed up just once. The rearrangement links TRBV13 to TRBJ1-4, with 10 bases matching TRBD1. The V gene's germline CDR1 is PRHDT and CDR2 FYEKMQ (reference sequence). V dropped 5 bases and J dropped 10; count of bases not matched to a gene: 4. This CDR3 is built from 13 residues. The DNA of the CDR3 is TGTGCCAGCAGCCGCGGACAGGGGGGAAAACTGTTTTTT. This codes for CASSRGQGGKLFF.

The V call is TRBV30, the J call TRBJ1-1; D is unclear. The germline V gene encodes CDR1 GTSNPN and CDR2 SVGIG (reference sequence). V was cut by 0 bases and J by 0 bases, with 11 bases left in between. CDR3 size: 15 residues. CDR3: CAWSVLAGLNTEAFF. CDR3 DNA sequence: TGTGCCTGGAGTGTACTTGCGGGCTTGAACACTGAAGCTTTCTTT.

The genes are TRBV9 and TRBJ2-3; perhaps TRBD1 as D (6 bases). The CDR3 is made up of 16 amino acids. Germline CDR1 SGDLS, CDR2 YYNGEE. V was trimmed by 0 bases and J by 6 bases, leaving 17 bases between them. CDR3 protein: CASSVGATGLGDTQYF. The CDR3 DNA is TGTGCCAGCAGCGTAGGAGCGACAGGTCTGGGGGATACGCAGTATTTT.

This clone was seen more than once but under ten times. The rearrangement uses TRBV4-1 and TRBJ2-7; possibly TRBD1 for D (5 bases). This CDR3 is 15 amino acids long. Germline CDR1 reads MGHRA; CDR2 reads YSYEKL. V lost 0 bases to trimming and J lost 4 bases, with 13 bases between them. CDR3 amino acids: CASSQERGLVYEQYF. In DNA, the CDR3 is TGCGCCAGCAGCCAAGAAAGGGGATTAGTATACGAGCAGTACTTC.

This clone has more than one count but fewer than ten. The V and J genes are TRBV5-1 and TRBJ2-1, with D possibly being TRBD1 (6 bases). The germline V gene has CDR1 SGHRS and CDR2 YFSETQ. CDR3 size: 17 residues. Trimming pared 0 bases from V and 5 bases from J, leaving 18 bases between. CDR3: CASSLGFRGNRDNEQFF. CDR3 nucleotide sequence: TGCGCCAGCAGCTTGGGATTCAGGGGCAACCGCGACAATGAGCAGTTCTTC.

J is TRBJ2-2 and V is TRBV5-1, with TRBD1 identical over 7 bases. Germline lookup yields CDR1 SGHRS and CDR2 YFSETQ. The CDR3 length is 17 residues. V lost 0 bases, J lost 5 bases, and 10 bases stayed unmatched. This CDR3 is CASSLDRGGLVTGELFF. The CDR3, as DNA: TGCGCCAGCAGCTTGGACAGGGGCGGTTTGGTAACCGGGGAGCTGTTTTTT. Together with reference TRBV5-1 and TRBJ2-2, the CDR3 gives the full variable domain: KAGVTQTPRYLIKTRGQQVTLSCSPISGHRSVSWYQQTPGQGLQFLFEYFSETQRNKGNFPGRFSGRQFSNSRSEMNVSTLELGDSALYLCASSLDRGGLVTGELFFGEGSRLTVL.

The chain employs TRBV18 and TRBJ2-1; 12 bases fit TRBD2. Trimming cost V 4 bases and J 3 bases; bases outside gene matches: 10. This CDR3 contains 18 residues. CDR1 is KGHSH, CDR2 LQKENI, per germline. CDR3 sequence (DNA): TGTGCCAGCTCACGACTAGCGGGGGATCTAGGAAACTACAATGAGCAGTTCTTC. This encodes CASSRLAGDLGNYNEQFF.

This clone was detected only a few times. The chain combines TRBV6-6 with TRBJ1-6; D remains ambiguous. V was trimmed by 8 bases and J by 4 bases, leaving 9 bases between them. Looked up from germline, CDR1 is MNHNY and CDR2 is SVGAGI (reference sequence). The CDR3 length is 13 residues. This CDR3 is CASQAQYNSPLHF. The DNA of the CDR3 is TGTGCCAGCCAGGCGCAGTATAATTCACCCCTCCACTTT.

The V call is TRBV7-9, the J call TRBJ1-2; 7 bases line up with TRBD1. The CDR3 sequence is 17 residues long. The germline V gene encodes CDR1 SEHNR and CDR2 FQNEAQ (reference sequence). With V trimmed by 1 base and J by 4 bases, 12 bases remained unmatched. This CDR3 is CASSLVGGQGLSYGYTF. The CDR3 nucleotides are TGTGCCAGCAGCTTAGTAGGGGGCCAGGGCCTTTCCTATGGCTACACCTTC.

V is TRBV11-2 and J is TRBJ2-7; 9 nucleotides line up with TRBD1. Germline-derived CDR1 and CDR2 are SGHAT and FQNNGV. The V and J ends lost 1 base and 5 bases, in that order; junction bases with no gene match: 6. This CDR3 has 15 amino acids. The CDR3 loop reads CASSLARQGVHEQYF. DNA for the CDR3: TGTGCCAGCAGCTTAGCCCGACAGGGGGTCCACGAGCAGTACTTC. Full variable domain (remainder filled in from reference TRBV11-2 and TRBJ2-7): EAGVAQSPRYKIIEKRQSVAFWCNPISGHATLYWYQQILGQGPKLLIQFQNNGVVDDSQLPKDRFSAERLKGVDSTLKIQPAKLEDSAVYLCASSLARQGVHEQYFGPGTRLTVT.

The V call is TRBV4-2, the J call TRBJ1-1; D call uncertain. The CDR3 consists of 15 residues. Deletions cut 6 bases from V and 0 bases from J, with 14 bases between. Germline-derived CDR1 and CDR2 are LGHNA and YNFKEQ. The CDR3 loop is CASSNIQRLNTEAFF. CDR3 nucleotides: TGTGCCAGCAGTAATATCCAGAGGTTGAACACTGAAGCTTTCTTT.

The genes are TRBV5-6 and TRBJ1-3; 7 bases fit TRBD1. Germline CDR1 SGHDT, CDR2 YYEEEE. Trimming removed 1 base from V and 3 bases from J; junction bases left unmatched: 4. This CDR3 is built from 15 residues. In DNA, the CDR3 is TGTGCCAGCAGCTTGACAGGGGATTTTGGAAACACCATATATTTT. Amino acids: CASSLTGDFGNTIYF. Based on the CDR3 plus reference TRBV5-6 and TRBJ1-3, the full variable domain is DAGVTQSPTHLIKTRGQQVTLRCSPKSGHDTVSWYQQALGQGPQFIFQYYEEEERQRGNFPDRFSGHQFPNYSSELNVNALLLGDSALYLCASSLTGDFGNTIYFGEGSWLTVV.

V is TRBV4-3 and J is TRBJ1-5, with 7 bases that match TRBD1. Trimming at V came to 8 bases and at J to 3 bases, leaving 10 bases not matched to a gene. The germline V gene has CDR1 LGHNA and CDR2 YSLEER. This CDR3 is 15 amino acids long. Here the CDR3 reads CASRETGPINQPQHF. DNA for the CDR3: TGCGCCAGCCGAGAGACAGGGCCGATCAATCAGCCCCAGCATTTT.

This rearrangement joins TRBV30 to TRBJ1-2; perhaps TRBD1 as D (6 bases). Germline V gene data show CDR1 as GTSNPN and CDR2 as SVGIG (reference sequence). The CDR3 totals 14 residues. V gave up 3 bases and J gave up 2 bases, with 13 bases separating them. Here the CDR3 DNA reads TGTGCCTGGAGCTCCCGGGGGGCCAACTATGGCTACACCTTC. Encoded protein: CAWSSRGANYGYTF.